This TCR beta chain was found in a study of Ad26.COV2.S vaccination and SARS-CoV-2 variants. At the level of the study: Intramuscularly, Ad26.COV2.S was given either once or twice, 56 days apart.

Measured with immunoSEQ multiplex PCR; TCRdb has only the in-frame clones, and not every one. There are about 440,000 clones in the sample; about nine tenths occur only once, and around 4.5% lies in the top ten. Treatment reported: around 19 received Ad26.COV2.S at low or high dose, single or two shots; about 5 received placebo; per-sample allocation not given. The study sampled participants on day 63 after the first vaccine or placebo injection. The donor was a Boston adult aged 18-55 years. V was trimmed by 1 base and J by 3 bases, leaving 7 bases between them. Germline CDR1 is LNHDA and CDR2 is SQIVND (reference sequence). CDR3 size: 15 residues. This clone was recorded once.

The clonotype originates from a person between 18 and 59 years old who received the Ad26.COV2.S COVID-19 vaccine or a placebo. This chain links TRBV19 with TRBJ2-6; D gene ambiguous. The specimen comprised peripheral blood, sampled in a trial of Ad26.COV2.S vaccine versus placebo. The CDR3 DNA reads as TGTGCCAGTAGTATAGTCCTGGGTGGGGCCAACGTCCTGACTTTC. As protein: CASSIVLGGANVLTF.